What follows are 19 T cell receptor beta chains derived from one specimen sequenced in a study of molecular identifiers for immune sequencing clone quantification. In TCRdb, the PCR reads were re-called with MiXCR into one record per CDR3 protein. The sample holds more than 70,000 distinct CDR3 sequences, 21% seen once. The sample was naive CD8+ T cells from blood, with Jurkat cell RNA spiked in. Subset indicated: FACS-sorted CD8+CD4-CCR7+CD45RA+ naive T cells. Receptor source: a human donor in good health. Some libraries in this study had Jurkat cell RNA spiked in.

This clonotype was picked up a small number of times. CDR3 in DNA: TGTGCCAGCAGCTCCCAGAGAATAGATGGCTACACCTTC. Amino acids: CASSSQRIDGYTF. This rearrangement joins TRBV7-9 to TRBJ1-2, with no clear D. CDR1 and CDR2 from the germline V gene are SEHNR and FQNEAQ (reference sequence). This CDR3 contains 13 residues. V lost 4 bases and J 6 bases, leaving 12 bases between the germline ends.

This clonotype was seen ten or more times. The J gene is TRBJ2-7, the V gene TRBV5-6; tentative D call: TRBD1 (6 bases). The CDR3 totals 15 residues. V lost 0 bases and J lost 3, with 13 bases in between. Germline V CDR1 and CDR2: SGHDT, YYEEEE. The CDR3 coding sequence is TGTGCCAGCAGCTTGGGCAGGGGCGCCTACTACGAGCAGTACTTC. Translated, it gives CASSLGRGAYYEQYF.

This clonotype was observed a handful of times. The junction departs from germline at one end; a sequencing error may be responsible. The chain recombines TRBV28 with TRBJ2-1; D may be TRBD1 (5 bases). The CDR3 sequence is 15 residues long. CDR1 and CDR2 (germline): MDHEN, SYDVKM. The CDR3 is CASSLYQGPYNEQLF. The CDR3, as DNA: TGTGCCAGCAGTTTATACCAGGGCCCTTACAATGAGCAGCTCTTC.

Many counts were recorded for this clonotype. The chain has TRBV9 and TRBJ2-6, with D hard to call. The CDR3 contains 18 residues. Trimming took 4 bases from V and 0 from J, leaving 17 bases between them. Per germline, CDR1 SGDLS and CDR2 YYNGEE. In DNA form, the CDR3 reads TGTGCCAGCAGCCTCACCCCAACCACAGTCTCTGGGGCCAACGTCCTGACTTTC. It codes for CASSLTPTTVSGANVLTF.

This clonotype was found many times. This chain connects TRBV20-1 to TRBJ1-1; TRBD1 might be the D (6 bases). There are 14 residues in the CDR3. Germline CDR1 is DFQATT and CDR2 is SNEGSKA (reference sequence). Trimming cost V 0 bases and J 4 bases, with 12 bases left between them. CDR3 amino acids: CSARELQGPTEAFF. The CDR3 coding sequence is TGCAGTGCTAGAGAGCTTCAGGGGCCCACTGAAGCTTTCTTT.

This clonotype was recorded at least ten times. The chain joins TRBV9 to TRBJ1-3; D is ambiguous. The length of the CDR3 is 15 residues. Per germline, CDR1 SGDLS and CDR2 YYNGEE. Between the trimmed V and J ends, which lost 5 bases and 0 bases, there was a span of 12 bases. The CDR3 sequence is CASSEGGGSGNTIYF. CDR3 bases: TGTGCCAGCAGTGAAGGAGGTGGCTCTGGAAACACCATATATTTT.

In the case of this clonotype: A much more abundant neighbour one base away suggests this may be a read error. The V call is TRBV11-2, the J call TRBJ1-4; perhaps TRBD1 as D (6 bases). This CDR3 comprises 16 residues. Germline-derived CDR1 and CDR2 are SGHAT and FQNNGV. The CDR3 DNA sequence: TGTGCCGGCAGCTTGTACAGTAGGACAGCTAATGAAAAACTGTTTTTT. As protein: CAGSLYSRTANEKLFF.

In regard to this clonotype: Being one base from a much bigger clone, this may be a read error. The chain uses TRBV3-1 and TRBJ1-1, with D tentatively TRBD1 (5 bases). Germline V gene sequence: CDR1 LGHDT, CDR2 YNNKEL (reference sequence). The CDR3 loop spans 14 amino acids. This chain's CDR3 is CASSHPGTNIEAFF. The CDR3 nucleotides read TGTGCCAGCAGCCATCCAGGGACGAACATTGAAGCTTTCTTT.

Regarding this clonotype: A much larger clone sits a single nucleotide away, making a read error possible. The chain links TRBV9 to TRBJ1-3, with a tentative D call TRBD1 (6 bases). V lost 4 bases and J lost 3, with 14 bases in between. Germline CDR1 SGDLS, CDR2 YYNGEE. The CDR3 extends over 15 amino acids. Here the CDR3 DNA reads TGTGCCAGCAGCTCGGAACAGGGAGGTGGAAACACCATATATTTT. Translated: CASSSEQGGGNTIYF.

This clonotype was found many times. The chain is built from TRBV20-1 and TRBJ2-7; 10 bases are a match to TRBD1. Germline CDR1 DFQATT, CDR2 SNEGSKA (reference sequence). V lost 6 bases and J lost 2; bases outside the gene matches: 7. CDR3 length: 14 amino acids. CDR3 amino acids: CSARDRGKTYEQYF. DNA of the CDR3: TGCAGTGCAAGGGACAGGGGAAAGACCTACGAGCAGTACTTC.

Concerning this clonotype itself: At one of its ends the junction is not consistent with the germline gene, which may arise from a read error. The V gene is TRBV6-1, the J gene TRBJ1-1, with unresolved D. The CDR3 runs 21 residues. The germline CDR1 and CDR2 sequences are MNHNS and SASEGT. This chain's CDR3 is CAGSEANRWASRLGENTEAFF. DNA of the CDR3: TGTGCCGGCAGTGAAGCGAATCGATGGGCCAGTCGATTGGGCGAGAACACTGAAGCTTTCTTT.

Notes on this clonotype: A read error is possible here, since a much larger clone lies one base away. This chain connects TRBV6-1 to TRBJ2-3; perhaps D is TRBD1 or TRBD2 (6 bases each). Trimming cost V 6 bases and J 4 bases, with 20 bases left between them. Germline CDR1 reads MNHNS; CDR2 reads SASEGT. This CDR3 contains 16 residues. The CDR3 sequence is CASSRTPGAVADTQYF. The CDR3 coding sequence is TGTGCCAGCAGCCGAACCCCGGGGGCGGTGGCAGATACGCAGTATTTT.

This clonotype was seen at least ten times. This chain connects TRBV7-9 to TRBJ2-1, with TRBD2 matching over 11 bases. Germline-derived CDR1 and CDR2 are SEHNR and FQNEAQ (reference sequence). CDR3 length: 15 amino acids. The V gene end was trimmed by 4 bases and the J gene end by 4 bases; junction bases not matched to a gene: 3. This CDR3 reads CASSSLAGGYNEQFF. The DNA for the CDR3 is TGTGCCAGCAGCTCTCTAGCGGGGGGTTACAATGAGCAGTTCTTC.

The sample holds one count of this clonotype. Since no conserved phenylalanine or tryptophan closes the CDR3, a read error is the likely cause. The chain is built from TRBV28 and TRBJ2-5, with D unclear. V lost 3 bases to trimming and J lost 5 bases, with 16 bases between them. This CDR3 is 15 amino acids long. From germline, CDR1 is MDHEN and CDR2 SYDVKM. CDR3 residues: CASSFSTGPGETQYL. CDR3 coding DNA: TGTGCCAGCAGTTTCTCGACTGGGCCCGGGGAGACCCAGTACTTA.

The table lists this clonotype with many counts. The rearrangement uses TRBV7-9 and TRBJ2-7; weak D call: TRBD1 (6 bases). Germline lookup yields CDR1 SEHNR and CDR2 FQNEAQ (reference sequence). Trimming removed 5 bases from V and 3 bases from J, with 8 bases in between. This CDR3 contains 12 residues. Here the CDR3 DNA reads TGTGCCAGCAGCCCCAGGGGCTACGAGCAGTACTTC. It specifies CASSPRGYEQYF.

This clonotype was counted between two and nine times. This chain joins TRBV18 and TRBJ1-1, with D perhaps TRBD1 (5 bases). CDR1 is KGHSH, CDR2 LQKENI, per germline. This CDR3 spans 15 amino acids. Trimming cost V 3 bases and J 1 base, with 12 bases left between them. For the CDR3, the DNA is TGTGCCAGCTCACCCCCGGGACCCACGAACACTGAAGCTTTCTTT. It yields the protein CASSPPGPTNTEAFF.

This chain joins TRBV4-1 and TRBJ2-3, with 8 bases aligning to TRBD2. This CDR3 region has 18 residues. Germline lookup yields CDR1 MGHRA and CDR2 YSYEKL. The junction had 12 bases not matched to a gene; V was cut back by 0 bases and J by 4 bases. The CDR3 sequence: CASSQDGYSGGAPDTQYF. DNA for the CDR3: TGCGCCAGCAGCCAAGATGGCTATTCGGGGGGGGCCCCAGATACGCAGTATTTT.

A word on this clonotype: The missing conserved phenylalanine or tryptophan at the end of this CDR3 makes a read error likely. The chain combines TRBV24-1 with TRBJ2-3, with D possibly called TRBD1 or TRBD2 (6 bases each). The ends were cut back, 4 bases at V and 6 bases at J, with 10 bases in the middle. This CDR3 comprises 13 residues. CDR1 is KGHDR and CDR2 is SFDVKD in the germline V gene. CDR3: CATSDGGADTQYS. As DNA, the CDR3 is TGTGCCACCAGTGACGGGGGCGCGGATACGCAGTATTCT.

This clonotype was counted many times. The chain recombines TRBV7-9 with TRBJ1-2, with D possibly TRBD1 on 6 matching bases. This CDR3 spans 16 amino acids. With 5 bases removed from V and 0 bases from J, the gap between germline ends came to 16 bases. Germline values: CDR1 SEHNR, CDR2 FQNEAQ (reference sequence). The CDR3 region is CASSPRQDSANYGYTF. The CDR3 nucleotides are TGTGCCAGCAGCCCGCGACAGGATTCTGCTAACTATGGCTACACCTTC.